The TCR beta chain under discussion was sequenced for a study of CD8 T cells in ankylosing spondylitis. Overall study results and limits: Disease-linked clones bore a CD8+ phenotype and were relatively rare in peripheral blood.

There are a few counts of this clonotype. Its matching antigen is unknown. Germline assignment: CDR1 SEHNR and CDR2 FQNEAQ (reference sequence). This CDR3 spans 16 amino acids. V gave up 5 bases and J gave up 7 bases; unmatched junction bases: 11. Quantitative 5'-RACE with molecular barcodes was used to make the TCR beta libraries. MiXCR was run by TCRdb on the 5' RACE reads, yielding one entry per CDR3 protein. The repertoire has roughly 150,000 distinct CDR3 sequences, 7.3% of them found once; the top ten carry roughly 12%. This sequence originates from a female donor with ankylosing spondylitis or in good health (not recorded which). The chain combines TRBV7-9 with TRBJ2-1, with 10 bases aligning to TRBD2. Sample: blood, either unsorted or a sorted T cell fraction (not recorded which). DNA for the CDR3: TGTGCCAGCAGCCCCCTGGGAGCGGGGGGGCGTAATGAGCAGTTCTTC. Encoded protein: CASSPLGAGGRNEQFF.